This TCR beta chain was observed in a study of shared clonotypes between healthy human individuals. V lost 6 bases to trimming and J lost 0 bases, with 10 bases between them. The CDR3 extends over 14 amino acids. Germline CDR1 reads WNHNN; CDR2 reads SYGVQD (reference sequence). Comments on this clone: As yet, its antigen is unknown. A read error may explain this, as a much larger clone is one base away.

From CD4+ cells came CD45RA+ naive and CD45RA-negative memory subsets. Every subset's genomic DNA went evenly onto several immunoSEQ plates. Repertoires were generated with immunoSEQ multiplex PCR, while TCRdb's copy carries only in-frame clones and drops some. This sample has 950,000 to 1,100,000 clones, with under 80% found just once. General study results and limits: Rarefaction curves obtained for sorted subsets showed sequencing incomplete despite large depth. The generation probabilities recorded for non-shared clonotypes fell below those of clonotypes shared by all four donors.

V is TRBV10-1 and J is TRBJ2-3; the D gene could be TRBD1 or TRBD2 (6 bases each). Sequences were obtained from memory CD4+ T cells sorted from blood. Subset: CD45RA-negative fraction. The receptor's source is a man between 18 and 29 years old in good health. In DNA form, the CDR3 reads TGCGCCAGCAGCCAGGGGACTAGCACAGATACGCAGTATTTT. This sequence encodes CASSQGTSTDTQYF.